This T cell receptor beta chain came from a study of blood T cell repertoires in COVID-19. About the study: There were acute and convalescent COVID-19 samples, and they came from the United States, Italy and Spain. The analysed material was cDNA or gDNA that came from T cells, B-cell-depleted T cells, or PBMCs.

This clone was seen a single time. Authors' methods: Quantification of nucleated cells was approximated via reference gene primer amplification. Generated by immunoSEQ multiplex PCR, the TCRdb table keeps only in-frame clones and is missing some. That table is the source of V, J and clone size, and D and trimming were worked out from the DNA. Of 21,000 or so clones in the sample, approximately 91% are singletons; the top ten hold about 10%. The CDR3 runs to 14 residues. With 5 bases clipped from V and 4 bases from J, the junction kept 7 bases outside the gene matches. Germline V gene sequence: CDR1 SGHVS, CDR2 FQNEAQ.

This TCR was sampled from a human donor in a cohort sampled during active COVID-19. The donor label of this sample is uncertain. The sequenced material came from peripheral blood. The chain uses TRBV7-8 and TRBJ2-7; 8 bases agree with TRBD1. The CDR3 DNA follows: TGTGCCAGCAGCGCGCAACAGGGGGTGTACGAGCAGTACTTC. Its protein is CASSAQQGVYEQYF.